The 10 T cell receptor beta chains given below trace back to one sample, sequenced in a study of T cell repertoires in cytomegalovirus infection. TCRdb reprocessed the reads via MiXCR and lists one record per CDR3 protein. The sample includes about 180,000 distinct CDR3 sequences, approximately 14% of them seen just once. Material: PBMCs. Source of these receptors: a human donor in good health (CMV status not recorded). Some clones in this sample may be carry-over from other donors' samples.

In its sample, this clonotype was seen a few times. The chain has TRBV29-1 and TRBJ2-3, with 8 bases lining up with TRBD2. Trimming took 0 bases from V and 15 from J; bases not matched to a gene: 23. The germline gives CDR1 SQVTM, CDR2 ANQGSEA. The CDR3 has 17 residues. CDR3 sequence: CSVEEPIGRGRSAGEYF. CDR3 nucleotide sequence: TGCAGCGTTGAAGAGCCCATAGGCAGGGGAAGATCAGCGGGAGAATATTTT.

This clonotype occurred many times. The gene calls are TRBV7-2 and TRBJ1-6; possible D gene TRBD1, 6 bases. Per germline, CDR1 SGHTA and CDR2 FQGNSA. The CDR3 is 12 residues long. V was pared by 3 bases and J by 9 bases, with 6 bases between. CDR3 sequence: CASSFRGSPLHF. The DNA for the CDR3 is TGTGCCAGCAGCTTCAGGGGTTCACCCCTCCACTTT.

The chain uses TRBV28 and TRBJ2-7; 10 nucleotides line up with TRBD1. The germline gives CDR1 MDHEN, CDR2 SYDVKM. The ends lost 7 bases at V and 7 bases at J; junction bases unmatched: 10. The CDR3 contains 14 residues. The CDR3 protein is CASTRQGAPLEQYF. CDR3 in DNA: TGTGCCAGCACCAGACAGGGGGCGCCTTTAGAGCAGTACTTC.

The J gene is TRBJ2-7, the V gene TRBV6-5; D is undetermined. V dropped 7 bases and J dropped 4 bases, with 14 bases sitting between them. Germline-derived CDR1 and CDR2 are MNHEY and SVGAGI. The CDR3 is made up of 13 amino acids. For the CDR3, the DNA is TGTGCCAGCACCTCCCCGGCCAGTTACGAGCAGTACTTC. This translates into CASTSPASYEQYF.

V and J are TRBV27 and TRBJ2-3; 7 bases agree with TRBD1. CDR3 length: 15 residues. Losses at the gene ends were 1 base for V and 5 bases for J; bases not matched to a gene: 6. Germline CDR1 MNHEY, CDR2 SMNVEV (reference sequence). CDR3 sequence reads: CASSLFETGQDTQYF. The CDR3, as DNA: TGTGCCAGCAGTTTATTCGAGACAGGGCAAGATACGCAGTATTTT.

This clonotype was recorded at least ten times. The rearrangement links TRBV7-2 to TRBJ1-1; tentative D call: TRBD1 (5 bases). Germline loops: CDR1 SGHTA, CDR2 FQGNSA. This CDR3 contains 12 residues. Trimming removed 5 bases from V and 8 bases from J, with 12 bases in between. The chain's CDR3 is CASSTPGGEAFF. CDR3 coding DNA: TGTGCCAGCAGCACCCCCGGGGGAGAAGCTTTCTTT.

This clonotype was seen ten or more times. The chain links TRBV7-3 to TRBJ2-7, with TRBD2 identical over 9 bases. The V gene's germline CDR1 is SGHTA and CDR2 FQGTGA. The CDR3 contains 13 residues. V shed 4 bases and J 3 bases; nucleotides not matched to a gene: 1. CDR3 in DNA: TGTGCCAGCAGCTCAGCGGGAGGCTACGAGCAGTACTTC. Its translation: CASSSAGGYEQYF.

V and J are TRBV5-1 and TRBJ2-7, with TRBD1 matching 11 bases. The CDR3 contains 18 residues. The V and J ends lost 4 bases and 5 bases, in that order; junction bases with no gene match: 17. CDR1 and CDR2 (germline): SGHRS, YFSETQ. CDR3 bases: TGCGCCAGCAGCCCAGGGACAGGGGGTACATCGGTTCCTGACGAGCAGTACTTC. Its translation: CASSPGTGGTSVPDEQYF.

There are many counts of this clonotype. The CDR3 loop reads CASSQRTGYDEQYF. The CDR3 DNA follows: TGCGCCAGCAGCCAGCGGACAGGGTACGACGAGCAGTACTTC. The chain uses TRBV4-1 and TRBJ2-7; 8 positions agree with TRBD1. V was pared by 3 bases and J by 5 bases, with 6 bases of the junction left unmatched. This CDR3 has 14 amino acids. Germline assignment: CDR1 MGHRA and CDR2 YSYEKL.

The sample holds a few counts of this clonotype. The CDR3 bases are TGCAGTGCTAGACGGCAGGGGCCCTCCTACGAGCAGTACTTC. Protein product: CSARRQGPSYEQYF. The chain has TRBV20-1 and TRBJ2-7, with D possibly matching TRBD1 (6 bases). The V and J ends lost 2 bases and 0 bases respectively, with 11 bases between them. CDR3 size: 14 residues. The germline CDR1 and CDR2 sequences are DFQATT and SNEGSKA (reference sequence).